One TCR beta chain is described in this entry. Its target is unknown. Different DNA sequences within this sample yield the same CDR3. The ends were cut back, 3 bases at V and 9 bases at J, with 15 bases in the middle. The CDR3 sequence is 14 residues long. CDR1 and CDR2 from the germline V gene are SEHNR and FQNEAQ (reference sequence). This specimen belongs to a study of cytomegalovirus exposure and HLA in healthy donors. Findings and caveats of the study: Across donors, sequencing depth was assumed by presence/absence analyses to be roughly uniform. In a later analysis, TCR beta V- and J-gene trimming was associated with a missense DCLRE1C variant.

A multiplex PCR was run with 60 Vbeta primers and 13 Jbeta primers. In the study's own analysis: In a later analysis, some 80 million unique TCR beta chains included roughly 11 million shared by two or more donors. The table came from immunoSEQ multiplex PCR; TCRdb's copy has only in-frame clones and leaves some out. That table is the source of V, J and clone size, and D and trimming were worked out from the DNA. The sample has around 200,000 clones; roughly 85% are singletons. The receptor comes from a woman aged 45-60 years in good health and CMV-seronegative. Source material: PBMCs. The V gene is TRBV7-9, the J gene TRBJ1-5; D perhaps matches TRBD1 (5 bases). CDR3 nucleotides: TGTGCCAGCAGCTTGGGTGGGGACTCTCCGCCCCAGCATTTT. Translating gives CASSLGGDSPPQHF.